Detailed here is one TCR beta chain. Authors' data handling: Scientists estimated how many nucleated cells there were by amplifying reference gene primers. Clones were sequenced by immunoSEQ multiplex PCR, and TCRdb holds only the in-frame ones, with some missing. For V, J and clone size, that table is used; D and trimming come from the DNA. The sample has approximately 230,000 clones, roughly 80% seen once; the top ten hold about 4%. The data were taken from a study of blood T cell repertoires in COVID-19. The ends lost 4 bases at V and 7 bases at J; junction bases unmatched: 12. Looked up from germline, CDR1 is SGHTA and CDR2 is FQGNSA. CDR3 length: 15 residues.

Material: peripheral blood. The receptor comes from a woman in her thirties or forties with active or convalescent COVID-19. This rearrangement joins TRBV7-2 to TRBJ2-7; 8 bases line up with TRBD2. CDR3 sequence reads: CASSSTGLGPREQYF. For the CDR3, the DNA is TGTGCCAGCAGCTCTACGGGACTAGGCCCCCGGGAGCAGTACTTC. The whole variable domain, remainder taken from reference TRBV7-2 and TRBJ2-7, is GAGVSQSPSNKVTEKGKDVELRCDPISGHTALYWYRQSLGQGLEFLIYFQGNSAPDKSGLPSDRFSAERTGGSVSTLTIQRTQQEDSAVYLCASSSTGLGPREQYFGPGTRLTVT.